This record covers a single T cell receptor beta chain. Under the authors' procedure: Reference gene primer amplification in the assay estimated nucleated cell counts. Assay used: immunoSEQ multiplex PCR; TCRdb lists only in-frame clones, some missing. Clonal size and the V and J genes are those of that table, whereas D and trimming came from the DNA. The sample shows more than 200,000 clones, around nine tenths of them seen only once. This entry is derived from a study of blood T cell repertoires in COVID-19. The CDR3 runs 14 residues. Trimming pared 5 bases from V and 6 bases from J, leaving 13 bases between. CDR1 is SEHNR and CDR2 is FQNEAQ in the germline V gene (reference sequence).

Source material: PBMCs or T cells enriched from blood (not recorded which). The chain is built from TRBV7-9 and TRBJ1-4, with D unresolved. The origin of this receptor is a woman in her forties or fifties who had recovered from COVID-19. The CDR3 region has the DNA TGTGCCAGCAGCCCCGGCGGCGGTGATGAAAAACTGTTTTTT. Residues: CASSPGGGDEKLFF.